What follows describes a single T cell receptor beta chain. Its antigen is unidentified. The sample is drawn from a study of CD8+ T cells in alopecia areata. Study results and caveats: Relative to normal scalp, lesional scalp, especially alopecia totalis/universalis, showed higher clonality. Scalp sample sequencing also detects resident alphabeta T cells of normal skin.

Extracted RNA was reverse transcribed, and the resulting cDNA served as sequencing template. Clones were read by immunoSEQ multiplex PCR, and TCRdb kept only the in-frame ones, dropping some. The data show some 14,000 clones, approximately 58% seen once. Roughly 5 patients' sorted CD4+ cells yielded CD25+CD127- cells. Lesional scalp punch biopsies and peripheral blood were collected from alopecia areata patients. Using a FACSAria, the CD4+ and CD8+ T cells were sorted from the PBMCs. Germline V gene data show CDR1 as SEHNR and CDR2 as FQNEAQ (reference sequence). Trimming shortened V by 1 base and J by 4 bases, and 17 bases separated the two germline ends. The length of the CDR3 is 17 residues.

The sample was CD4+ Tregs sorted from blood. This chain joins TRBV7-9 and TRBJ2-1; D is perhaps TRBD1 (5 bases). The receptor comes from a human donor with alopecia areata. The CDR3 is CASSLDAPKDTYNEQFF. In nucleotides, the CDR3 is TGTGCCAGCAGCTTAGACGCACCCAAGGACACTTACAATGAGCAGTTCTTC.